This T cell receptor beta chain is drawn from a study of blood T cell repertoires in COVID-19 (dated by TCRdb to the early 2020s). At the level of the whole study: Recovered participants in ImmuneRACE Cohort 3 were defined by two consecutive negative NP/OP PCR tests, clearance by a healthcare professional, or resolution of symptoms. The prospective study material was composed of cDNA or gDNA derived from T cells, B-cell-depleted T cells, or PBMCs. Where available, HLA class I and class II types were taken from metadata supplied by the sample provider and were not determined by assay-based typing. Collaborator samples came from the United States, Italy and Spain and covered acute and convalescent phases of COVID-19. Sample metadata almost always included a de-identified subject ID, COVID-19 status, age in years and sex. A freely available public database, intended as a resource for researchers studying the immune response to SARS-CoV-2, is where the repertoires were released. The samples were drawn from the first 160 participants of the ongoing ImmuneRACE study and from some 1,300 subjects provided by 6 global collaborators. Deeply sampled blood TCRbeta repertoires from subjects exposed to, actively infected with, or recovered from COVID-19 were included in the dataset. The study at large found these results: The amount of clinical and demographic metadata varied by source and participant and was provided uncurated.

This clone showed up just once. Its binding antigen is unknown. No much larger clone is present one base from it, and per-base qualities are unavailable. Participants in the prospective study were enrolled through a virtual design, were aged about 18 to 100 years, and lived in roughly 25 United States geographic areas. Cohort assignment in the prospective study relied on participant-reported clinical history from a screening survey and a study questionnaire. Each participant in the prospective study had whole blood, serum and a nasopharyngeal or oropharyngeal swab collected by mobile phlebotomists. Over a roughly 2-month period, participants in the prospective study had the option of providing additional blood draws and questionnaires. Before DNA extraction, blood samples from the prospective study were shipped at room temperature or frozen. TCRbeta CDR3 regions were amplified from genomic DNA by means of the immunoSEQ Assay, a bias-controlled multiplex PCR. Concerning the study's data processing: Nucleated cell counts per sample were estimated from amplification of reference gene primers within the assay. To quantify the absolute abundance of each unique TCRbeta CDR3 rearrangement, sequence reads were collapsed and filtered. For each sample, productive Simpson clonality was calculated as the square root of Simpson's diversity index over productive rearrangements. Not all clones reach the TCRdb copy of this immuneACCESS table, which keeps in-frame sequences only. Checked studies attribute under half of the gap to unresolved V genes and leave the rest unexplained. Clone size and the V and J calls come from that table; the DNA yielded D and trimming. The sample table holds over 250,000 clones, of which 88% were seen once. The ten largest clones take up 2% to 2.5% of the sample.

The germline V gene (reference sequence) supplies CDR1 LNHNV and CDR2 YYDKDF. The cysteine opens and the phenylalanine closes a CDR3 of 15 amino acids. Kept here is only the CDR3 DNA, which spans 45 bases and is read in frame from base 1. Cut back by 1 base and 6 bases, the V and J ends lie 13 bases apart. This TCR came from a woman aged 60-75 years in a cohort exposed to, infected with or recovered from COVID-19 (not recorded which). This chain joins TRBV15 to TRBJ1-3, and possibly TRBD1, on 5 matching bases. Sequenced: PBMCs or T cells enriched from blood (not recorded which). The sequenced DNA is TGTGCCACCAGCAGAGTCGCAGGGAAGTCAAACACCATATATTTT. It specifies CATSRVAGKSNTIYF. The full variable domain, with segments outside the CDR3 supplied by the reference TRBV15 and TRBJ1-3 proteins, appears as DAMVIQNPRYQVTQFGKPVTLSCSQTLNHNVMYWYQQKSSQAPKLLFHYYDKDFNNEADTPDNFQSRRPNTSFCFLDIRSPGLGDTAMYLCATSRVAGKSNTIYFGEGSWLTVV.